This T cell receptor (beta chain) originates from a study of identical twins (dated by TCRdb to 2016 to 2017). Regarding the complete study: To test whether fetal clonotypes persist, this study deep-sequenced TCR alpha and beta repertoires from monozygotic twins, from unrelated adults of various ages, and from cord blood. To rule out contamination, the twin experiments were replicated at different times with different library preparation protocols. What the authors observed across the whole study: Abundant cord blood beta clonotypes carried fewer insertions; young adult naive repertoires showed a weaker similar trend, while memory repertoires showed none. Compared with coincidental sharing between unrelated individuals, out-of-frame TCR alpha sequences shared between twins had an excess of sequences with low generation probability. Conclusions relied on cross-sectional statistical analysis, since the same donors could not be followed over many years. The excess sharing between twins in beta out-of-frame sequences was weaker because fewer shared sequences reduced the signal-to-noise ratio. Out-of-frame TCR alpha sharing in monozygotic twins was systematically underestimated by recombination models, whereas sharing between unrelated individuals was in agreement with the recombination models. Invariant T cells such as MAIT and iNKT could partly confound zero-insertion analyses, though diverse VJ usage argued against this for most clonotypes.

Library method: 5' RACE. These reads were obtained on an Illumina HiSeq 2000. Template switching added a universal primer binding site, and the final cDNA carried a unique molecular identifier that allowed TCR cDNA molecules to be counted accurately. First-strand cDNA for TCR alpha and beta chains was synthesized from specific primers in the conserved constant-segment region. Each cDNA library was double barcoded, with a SMART-Mk sample barcode plus Illumina barcodes, to control for contamination. Two successive PCR steps introduced TruSeq adapter sequences along with Illumina sample barcodes. The TCR alpha and beta cDNA libraries were sequenced on the Illumina HiSeq platform using custom primers. The original methods were these. Raw reads were processed with MiGEC to extract unique molecular identifiers, and MiXCR was used to determine CDR3 positions. For each individual, recombination models were inferred using an EM algorithm with the repgenHMM and IGoR tools. Shared clonotype analysis was performed with the tcR package in R, normalizing sharing by the product of cloneset sizes. Out-of-frame nonproductive sequences were analyzed to study raw recombination free of thymic and clonal selection effects. TCRdb took the public reads, trimmed them with fastp at Q25, ran MiXCR for clone calling and kept in-frame beta chains. CDR3 protein sequences are deduplicated, and each keeps its most common genes and DNA. TCRdb, rather than the study authors, made the V and J calls. The sample profile shows about 920,000 distinct CDR3 sequences; roughly an eighth of them were found once. The ten largest make up roughly 1.5% of the sample.

Deletion took 6 bases off V and 5 bases off J, with a span of 18 bases between the germline ends. Measured from the cysteine to the phenylalanine, the CDR3 is 15 residues long. The kept DNA is CDR3 alone, 45 bases in frame from the first base. The germline V gene provides CDR1 SGHRS and CDR2 YFSETQ. This clonotype appeared a few times. Its antigen has not been determined. Base-call qualities are not available, and no considerably larger clone is one nucleotide away. Only healthy Caucasian donors were included. The twin cohort consisted of three pairs of female monozygotic twins, all aged about 18 to 30 years. Peripheral blood mononuclear cells were used as the source from which RNA for TCR libraries was isolated. The sample also formed part of further work on yellow fever vaccine responses in identical twins. The second study's paper adds: The T cell response to vaccination in identical twins was reported by the authors to appear partly convergent and partly personalized. The study precisely tracked vaccine-responding T cell clones in identical twins.

The TCR was taken from a woman aged 18-29 years in good health. Sequenced: PBMCs. The chain couples TRBV5-1 to TRBJ1-5; TRBD1 is possibly the D segment (5 matching bases). The sequence in DNA is TGCGCCAGCACCCCTCGCCGCATGGGGGATCAGCCCCAGCATTTT. Its amino acids are CASTPRRMGDQPQHF.